This T cell receptor (beta chain) originates from a study of control samples from healthy donors and cancer patients. Profiling relied on immunoSEQ multiplex PCR, and the TCRdb table lists in-frame clones only, not all of them. This sample carries roughly 130,000 clones, 93% of them seen once, and the ten largest clones take 1.7%. The CDR3 contains 15 residues. Germline loops: CDR1 SGHTA, CDR2 FQGNSA. With 2 bases removed from V and 4 bases from J, the gap between germline ends came to 12 bases. The TCR was taken from a man between 45 and 60 years old with head and neck cancer. Sequencing used PBMCs. J is TRBJ1-5 and V is TRBV7-2; D uncertain. CDR3 sequence reads: CASSLSTGKNQPQHF. DNA for the CDR3: TGTGCCAGCAGCTTAAGTACTGGGAAAAATCAGCCCCAGCATTTT.